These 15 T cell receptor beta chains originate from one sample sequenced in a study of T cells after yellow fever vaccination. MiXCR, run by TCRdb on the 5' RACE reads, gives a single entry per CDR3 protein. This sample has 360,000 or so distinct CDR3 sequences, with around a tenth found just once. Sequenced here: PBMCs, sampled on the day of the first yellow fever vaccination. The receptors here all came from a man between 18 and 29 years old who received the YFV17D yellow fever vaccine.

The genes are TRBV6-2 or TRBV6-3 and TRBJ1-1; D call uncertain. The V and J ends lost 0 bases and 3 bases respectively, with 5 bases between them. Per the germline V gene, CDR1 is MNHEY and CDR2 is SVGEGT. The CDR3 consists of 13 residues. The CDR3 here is CASSYSTHTEAFF. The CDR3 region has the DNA TGTGCCAGCAGTTACTCGACTCACACTGAAGCTTTCTTT.

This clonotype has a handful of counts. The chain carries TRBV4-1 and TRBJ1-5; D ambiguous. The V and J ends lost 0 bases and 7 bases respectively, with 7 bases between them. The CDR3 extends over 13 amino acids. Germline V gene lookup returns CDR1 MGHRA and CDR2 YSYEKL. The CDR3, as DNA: TGCGCCAGCAGCCAAGAGGCCCGGCAGCCCCAGCATTTT. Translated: CASSQEARQPQHF.

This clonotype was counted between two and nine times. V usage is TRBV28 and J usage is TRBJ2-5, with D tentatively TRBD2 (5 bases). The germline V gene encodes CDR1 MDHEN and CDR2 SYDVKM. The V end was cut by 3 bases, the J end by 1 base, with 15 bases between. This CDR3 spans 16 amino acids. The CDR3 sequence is CASSFAPNGLQETQYF. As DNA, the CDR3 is TGTGCCAGCAGTTTCGCCCCCAACGGACTCCAAGAGACCCAGTACTTC.

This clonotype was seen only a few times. The CDR3 reads CASSIAGGAYNEQFF. The CDR3 DNA reads TGTGCCAGTAGTATAGCAGGGGGCGCGTACAATGAGCAGTTCTTC. The V call is TRBV19, the J call TRBJ2-1, with TRBD1 matching 8 bases. Germline trimming cut 1 base from V and 4 bases from J; bases unmatched to any gene: 3. Germline V gene data show CDR1 as LNHDA and CDR2 as SQIVND (reference sequence). The CDR3 runs to 15 residues.

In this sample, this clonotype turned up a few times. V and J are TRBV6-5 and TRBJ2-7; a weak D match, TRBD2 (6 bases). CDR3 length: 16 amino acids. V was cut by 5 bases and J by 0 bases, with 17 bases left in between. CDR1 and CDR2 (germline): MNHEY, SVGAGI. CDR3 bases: TGTGCCAGCAGTCACTACGGGAGAGACGGCTCCTACGAGCAGTACTTC. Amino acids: CASSHYGRDGSYEQYF.

The CDR3 region has the DNA TGCGCCAGCAGCTGGAGGGGGGCCACCGGGGAGCTGTTTTTT. This sequence encodes CASSWRGATGELFF. This chain joins TRBV5-1 and TRBJ2-2; D is perhaps TRBD1 or TRBD2 (6 bases each). This CDR3 is built from 14 residues. The V end was cut by 3 bases, the J end by 4 bases, with 10 bases between. Germline V lookup: CDR1 SGHRS, CDR2 YFSETQ.

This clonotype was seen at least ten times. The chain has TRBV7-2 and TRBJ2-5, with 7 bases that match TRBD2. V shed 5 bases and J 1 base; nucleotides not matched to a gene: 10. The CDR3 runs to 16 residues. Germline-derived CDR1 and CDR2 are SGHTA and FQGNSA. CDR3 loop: CASSAVGGVSQETQYF. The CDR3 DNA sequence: TGTGCCAGCAGCGCCGTGGGAGGGGTTAGCCAAGAGACCCAGTACTTC.

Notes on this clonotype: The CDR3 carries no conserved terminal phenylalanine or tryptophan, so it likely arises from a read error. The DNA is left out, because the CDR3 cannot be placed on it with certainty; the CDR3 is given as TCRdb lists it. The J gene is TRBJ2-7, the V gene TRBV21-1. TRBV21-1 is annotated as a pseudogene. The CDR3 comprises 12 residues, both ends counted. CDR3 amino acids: CASRGSSYEQYY.

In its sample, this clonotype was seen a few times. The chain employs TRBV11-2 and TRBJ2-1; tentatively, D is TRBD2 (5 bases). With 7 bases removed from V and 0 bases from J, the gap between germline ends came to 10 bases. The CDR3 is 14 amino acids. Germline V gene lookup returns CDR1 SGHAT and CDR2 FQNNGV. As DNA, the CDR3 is TGTGCCAGCATCGGGGTCAGCTCCTACAATGAGCAGTTCTTC. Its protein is CASIGVSSYNEQFF.

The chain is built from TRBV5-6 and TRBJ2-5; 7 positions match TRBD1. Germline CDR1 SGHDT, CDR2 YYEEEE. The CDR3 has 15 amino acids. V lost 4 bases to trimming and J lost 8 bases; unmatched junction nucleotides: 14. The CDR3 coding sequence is TGTGCCAGCAGCCGGAGCAGACGACAGGGAGTAACCCAGTACTTC. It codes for CASSRSRRQGVTQYF.

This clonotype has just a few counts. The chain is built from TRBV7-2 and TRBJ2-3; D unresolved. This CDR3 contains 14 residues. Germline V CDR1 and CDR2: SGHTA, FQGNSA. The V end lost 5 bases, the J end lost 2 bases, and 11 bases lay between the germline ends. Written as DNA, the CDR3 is TGTGCCAGCAGCGTAAATAAAGACACAGATACGCAGTATTTT. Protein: CASSVNKDTDTQYF.

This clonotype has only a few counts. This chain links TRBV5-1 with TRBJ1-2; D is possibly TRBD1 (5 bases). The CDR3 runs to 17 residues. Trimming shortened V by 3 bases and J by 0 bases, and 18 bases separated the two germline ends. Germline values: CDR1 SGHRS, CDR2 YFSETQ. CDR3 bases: TGCGCCAGCAGCTCACCGGGACCCGGGGTCCCTAACTATGGCTACACCTTC. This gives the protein CASSSPGPGVPNYGYTF.

CDR3 loop: CASSGGQGPSSSYNEQFF. In DNA, the CDR3 is TGTGCCAGCAGCGGGGGACAGGGGCCCTCTAGCTCCTACAATGAGCAGTTCTTC. The chain recombines TRBV9 with TRBJ2-1; 10 bases match TRBD1. Germline V gene sequence: CDR1 SGDLS, CDR2 YYNGEE. The CDR3 extends over 18 amino acids. J lost 0 bases, V lost 3 bases, and 9 bases had no gene match.

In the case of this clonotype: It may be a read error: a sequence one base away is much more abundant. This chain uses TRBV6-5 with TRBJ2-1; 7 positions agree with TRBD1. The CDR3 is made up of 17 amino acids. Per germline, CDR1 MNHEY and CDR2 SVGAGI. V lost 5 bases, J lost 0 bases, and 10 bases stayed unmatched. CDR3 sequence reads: CASSPSRTGGSYNEQFF. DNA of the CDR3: TGTGCCAGCAGTCCCTCGAGGACAGGTGGCTCCTACAATGAGCAGTTCTTC.

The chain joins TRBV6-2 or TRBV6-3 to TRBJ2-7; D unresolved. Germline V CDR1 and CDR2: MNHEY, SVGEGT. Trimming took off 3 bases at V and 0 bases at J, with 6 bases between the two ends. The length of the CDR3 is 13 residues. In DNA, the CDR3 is TGTGCCAGCAGTTATGTCCGCTCCTACGAGCAGTACTTC. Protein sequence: CASSYVRSYEQYF.